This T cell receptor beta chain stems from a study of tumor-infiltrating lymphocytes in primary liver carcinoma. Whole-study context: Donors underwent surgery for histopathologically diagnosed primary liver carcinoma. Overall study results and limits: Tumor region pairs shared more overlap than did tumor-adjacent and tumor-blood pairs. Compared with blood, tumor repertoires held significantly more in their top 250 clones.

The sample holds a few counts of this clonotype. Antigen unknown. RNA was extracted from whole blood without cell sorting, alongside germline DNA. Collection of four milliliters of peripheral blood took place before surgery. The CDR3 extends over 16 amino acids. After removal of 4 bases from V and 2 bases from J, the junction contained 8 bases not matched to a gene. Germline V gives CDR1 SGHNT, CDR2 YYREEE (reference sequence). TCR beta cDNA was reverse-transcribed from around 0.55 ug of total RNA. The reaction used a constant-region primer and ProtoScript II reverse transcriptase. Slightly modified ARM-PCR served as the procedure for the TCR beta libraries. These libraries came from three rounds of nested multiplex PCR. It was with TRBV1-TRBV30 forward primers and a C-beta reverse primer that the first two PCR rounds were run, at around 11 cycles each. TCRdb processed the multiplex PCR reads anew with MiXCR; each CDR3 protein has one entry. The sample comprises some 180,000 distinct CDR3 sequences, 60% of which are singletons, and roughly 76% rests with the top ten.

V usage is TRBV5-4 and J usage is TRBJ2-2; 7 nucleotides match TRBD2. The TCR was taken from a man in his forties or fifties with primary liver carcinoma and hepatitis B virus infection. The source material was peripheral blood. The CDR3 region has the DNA TGTGCCAGCAGCGGGGGGGGACTTTACAACACCGGGGAGCTGTTTTTT. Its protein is CASSGGGLYNTGELFF.